The 14 T cell receptor beta chains below all came from one sample that was sequenced in a study of breast tumors, draining lymph nodes, adjacent tissues. Axillary draining lymph nodes of breast cancer patients supplied the node samples. TCRdb processed the multiplex PCR reads anew with MiXCR; each CDR3 protein has one entry. The table includes some 120,000 distinct CDR3 sequences, 21% detected once. Material: axillary lymph node tissue. Every receptor here comes from a female donor with breast cancer. Some clones in this sample may be carry-over from other donors' samples.

Ten or more counts support this clonotype. This rearrangement joins TRBV10-2 to TRBJ1-5; D uncertain. The V gene's germline CDR1 is WSHSY and CDR2 SAAADI. The V and J ends lost 8 bases and 0 bases respectively, with 8 bases between them. There are 13 residues in the CDR3. CDR3 nucleotide sequence: TGCGCCAGCGGCTTCAATAGCAATCAGCCCCAGCATTTT. Translation gives CASGFNSNQPQHF.

With regard to this clonotype: This may be a read error: a much more frequent sequence differs by one nucleotide. This chain links TRBV19 with TRBJ2-7, with TRBD2 identical over 13 bases. Losses at the gene ends were 3 bases for V and 6 bases for J; bases not matched to a gene: 5. This CDR3 is built from 15 residues. CDR1 and CDR2 from the germline V gene are LNHDA and SQIVND (reference sequence). The CDR3 DNA is TGTGCCAGTAGTATCGAGGGACTAGCGGGAAGCGAGCAGTACTTC. This sequence encodes CASSIEGLAGSEQYF.

With respect to this clonotype: A clone one base away is much larger, so this may be a read error. Because the CDR3 is missing its conserved closing phenylalanine or tryptophan, this is likely a read error. The genes are TRBV2 and TRBJ1-4, with D perhaps matching TRBD1 (6 bases). V was cut by 2 bases and J by 3 bases, with 10 bases left in between. This CDR3 is 15 amino acids long. The germline V gene encodes CDR1 SNHLY and CDR2 FYNNEI. This CDR3 is CASSEQGLPNEKLFL. Written as DNA, the CDR3 is TGTGCCAGCAGTGAACAGGGGTTGCCTAATGAAAAACTGTTTCTT.

This clonotype was seen at least ten times. The V gene is TRBV4-1, the J gene TRBJ2-7; D is uncertain. Germline V gene lookup returns CDR1 MGHRA and CDR2 YSYEKL. The length of the CDR3 is 13 residues. V lost 0 bases and J 2 bases, leaving 5 bases between the germline ends. The CDR3 DNA reads as TGCGCCAGCAGCCAAGATCTGGCCTACGAGCAGTACTTC. It yields the protein CASSQDLAYEQYF.

This clonotype was observed many times. The chain combines TRBV14 with TRBJ2-3; D uncertain. The germline V gene has CDR1 SGHDN and CDR2 FVKESK. V was trimmed by 1 base and J by 4 bases, leaving 15 bases between them. CDR3 size: 16 residues. The CDR3 reads CASSQVPLVSADTQYF. Here the CDR3 DNA reads TGTGCCAGCAGCCAAGTCCCCCTGGTCAGTGCAGATACGCAGTATTTT.

The table lists this clonotype with many counts. The CDR3 coding sequence is TGTGCCAGCAGTAACCATCTTCTCCAGGGAAACTATGGCTACACCTTC. It is translated as CASSNHLLQGNYGYTF. The chain is built from TRBV28 and TRBJ1-2, with D tentatively TRBD1 (5 bases). The CDR3 contains 16 residues. V was trimmed by 5 bases and J by 2 bases, leaving 18 bases between them. CDR1 MDHEN and CDR2 SYDVKM come from the germline V gene.

This clonotype has at least ten counts. The rearrangement joins TRBV6-5 to TRBJ2-5, with 11 bases matching TRBD2. Germline-derived CDR1 and CDR2 are MNHEY and SVGAGI. CDR3 length equals 15 residues. V was pared by 6 bases and J by 4 bases, with 7 bases of the junction left unmatched. This CDR3 is CASSILAGEGETQYF. The CDR3 DNA reads TGTGCCAGCAGCATACTAGCGGGAGAAGGAGAGACCCAGTACTTC.

This clonotype was recorded many times. The V gene is TRBV20-1, the J gene TRBJ2-3, with 10 nucleotides matching TRBD2. The CDR3 runs to 14 residues. Trimming at V came to 3 bases and at J to 3 bases, leaving 3 bases not matched to a gene. Germline V gene sequence: CDR1 DFQATT, CDR2 SNEGSKA (reference sequence). CDR3 region: CSASKREGTDTQYF. CDR3 nucleotides: TGCAGTGCTAGTAAGCGGGAGGGTACAGATACGCAGTATTTT.

This clonotype was observed many times. The J gene is TRBJ2-1, the V gene TRBV12-5; 11 bases are shared with TRBD2. Germline CDR1 is LGHNT and CDR2 is FRNRAP. The CDR3 runs to 14 residues. After removal of 7 bases from V and 8 bases from J, the junction contained 7 bases not matched to a gene. This CDR3 is CASVTTSGKHEQFF. CDR3 sequence (DNA): TGTGCTAGTGTCACGACTAGCGGGAAGCATGAGCAGTTCTTC.

At least ten counts were recorded for this clonotype. This chain uses TRBV5-1 with TRBJ2-1; possibly TRBD2 for D (7 bases). CDR1 is SGHRS, CDR2 YFSETQ, per germline. CDR3 length: 14 amino acids. The V end lost 4 bases, the J end lost 10 bases, and 18 bases lay between the germline ends. This chain's CDR3 is CASSRGGGYQEQFF. The CDR3 DNA is TGCGCCAGCAGCCGGGGAGGGGGGTATCAGGAGCAGTTCTTC. The whole variable domain, filled in from reference TRBV5-1 and TRBJ2-1, reads KAGVTQTPRYLIKTRGQQVTLSCSPISGHRSVSWYQQTPGQGLQFLFEYFSETQRNKGNFPGRFSGRQFSNSRSEMNVSTLELGDSALYLCASSRGGGYQEQFFGPGTRLTVL.

As to this clonotype: A read error may explain this, as a much larger clone is one base away. V and J are TRBV6-4 and TRBJ1-2; D possibly corresponds to TRBD1 (5 bases). Germline loops: CDR1 MRHNA, CDR2 SNTAGT. This CDR3 is 13 amino acids long. The CDR3, as DNA: TGTGCCAACAGTGACTTAGGCCGGGGGGGCTACACCTTC. As protein: CANSDLGRGGYTF.

This clonotype appeared many times. The chain recombines TRBV11-2 with TRBJ2-1, with no clear D. This CDR3 is built from 23 residues. V was clipped by 3 bases and J by 0 bases, with 33 bases between them. Germline V gene sequence: CDR1 SGHAT, CDR2 FQNNGV. The CDR3 here is CASSFLVDWTNNPNRISYNEQFF. CDR3 in DNA: TGTGCCAGCAGCTTCCTAGTTGATTGGACGAATAACCCAAACCGAATCTCCTACAATGAGCAGTTCTTC.

This clonotype was seen many times. This chain joins TRBV20-1 and TRBJ2-7; D not resolved. In germline, CDR1 is DFQATT, CDR2 SNEGSKA (reference sequence). The CDR3 runs 13 residues. Trimming took 4 bases from V and 0 from J, leaving 10 bases between them. The CDR3 region is CSAIPLSSYEQYF. For the CDR3, the DNA is TGCAGTGCTATTCCCCTTAGCTCCTACGAGCAGTACTTC.

This clonotype was detected many times. The genes are TRBV27 and TRBJ1-3; no reliable D call. Between the trimmed V and J ends, which lost 8 bases and 11 bases, there was a span of 16 bases. This CDR3 comprises 12 residues. Looked up from germline, CDR1 is MNHEY and CDR2 is SMNVEV (reference sequence). CDR3 loop: CASGLTSGSIYF. The CDR3 DNA follows: TGTGCCAGCGGACTAACATCGGGGTCCATATATTTT.